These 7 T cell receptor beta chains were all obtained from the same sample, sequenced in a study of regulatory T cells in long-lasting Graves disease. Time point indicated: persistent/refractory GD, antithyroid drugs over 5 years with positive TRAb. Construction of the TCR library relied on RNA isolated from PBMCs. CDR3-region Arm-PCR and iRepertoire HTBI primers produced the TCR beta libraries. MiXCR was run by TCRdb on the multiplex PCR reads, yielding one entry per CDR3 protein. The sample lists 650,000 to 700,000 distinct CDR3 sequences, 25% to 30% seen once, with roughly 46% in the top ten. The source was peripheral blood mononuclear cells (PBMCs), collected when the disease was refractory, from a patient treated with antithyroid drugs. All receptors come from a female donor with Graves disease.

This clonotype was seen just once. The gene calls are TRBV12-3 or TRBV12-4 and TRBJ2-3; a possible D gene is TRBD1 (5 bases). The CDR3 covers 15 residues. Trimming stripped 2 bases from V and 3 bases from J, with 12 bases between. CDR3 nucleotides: TGTGCCAGCAGTTTATTGGCGACAGCGACAGATACGCAGTATTTT. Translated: CASSLLATATDTQYF.

CDR3 sequence (DNA): TGTGCCAGCGGGGACAGGGGCAGAAGCAATCAGCCCCAGCATTTT. Translating it yields CASGDRGRSNQPQHF. V and J are TRBV28 and TRBJ1-5, with 10 bases fitting TRBD1. Germline CDR1 and CDR2: MDHEN and SYDVKM. V lost 8 bases and J lost 1; bases outside the gene matches: 5. The CDR3 runs 15 residues.

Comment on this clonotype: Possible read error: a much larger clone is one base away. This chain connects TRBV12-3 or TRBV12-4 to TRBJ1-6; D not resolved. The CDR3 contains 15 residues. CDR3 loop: CANSLRVSDNSPLHF. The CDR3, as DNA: TGTGCCAACAGTTTAAGGGTCTCCGATAATTCACCCCTCCACTTT.

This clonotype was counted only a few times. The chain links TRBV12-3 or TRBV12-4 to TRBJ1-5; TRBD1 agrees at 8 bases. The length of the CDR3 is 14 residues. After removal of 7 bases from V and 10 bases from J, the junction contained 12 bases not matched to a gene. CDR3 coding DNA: TGTGCCAGCAATACCGGGACAGGCTACTATCCCCAGCATTTT. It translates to CASNTGTGYYPQHF.

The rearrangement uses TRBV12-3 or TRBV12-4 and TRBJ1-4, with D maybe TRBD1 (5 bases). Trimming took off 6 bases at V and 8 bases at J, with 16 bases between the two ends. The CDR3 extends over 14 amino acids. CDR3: CASRNRGRGEKLFF. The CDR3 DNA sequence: TGTGCCAGCAGAAACCGGGGCCGAGGGGAAAAACTGTTTTTT.

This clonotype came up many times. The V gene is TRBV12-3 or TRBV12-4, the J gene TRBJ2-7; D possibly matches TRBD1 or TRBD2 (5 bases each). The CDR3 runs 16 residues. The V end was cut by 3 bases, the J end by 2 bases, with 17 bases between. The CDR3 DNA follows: TGTGCCAGCAGTTTTATTCCACCGAGGGGAGCCTACGAGCAGTACTTC. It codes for CASSFIPPRGAYEQYF.

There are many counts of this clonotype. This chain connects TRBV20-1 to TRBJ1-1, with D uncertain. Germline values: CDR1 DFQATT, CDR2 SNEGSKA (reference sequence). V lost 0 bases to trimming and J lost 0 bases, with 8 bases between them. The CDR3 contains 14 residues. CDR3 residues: CSARDLGLNTEAFF. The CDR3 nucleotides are TGCAGTGCTAGAGATCTGGGATTGAACACTGAAGCTTTCTTT.